The 28 T cell receptor beta chains below were found in one sample sequenced in a study of blood T cells in healthy people across ages. A sample-barcoded 5' primer and a J-beta primer mix were used in a second PCR of roughly 7 to 11 cycles. TCRdb ran MiXCR on the 5' RACE reads and lists one entry per CDR3 protein. The table records about 930,000 distinct CDR3 sequences, almost 30% of them present only once. In addition, the sample was reused for a study of T cells of mothers and their children.

The sequenced material came from blood. These receptors were taken from a woman between 35 and 50 years old in good health.

This clonotype was observed at least ten times. This chain connects TRBV28 to TRBJ1-5, with TRBD1 as a possible D gene (5 bases). The germline V and J ends were trimmed by 3 bases and 3 bases, with 15 bases remaining between them. Germline CDR1 and CDR2: MDHEN and SYDVKM. This CDR3 has 16 residues. The CDR3 here is CASSFLGVTFNQPQHF. Written as DNA, the CDR3 is TGTGCCAGCAGTTTTTTAGGGGTGACCTTCAATCAGCCCCAGCATTTT. Based on the CDR3 plus reference TRBV28 and TRBJ1-5, the full variable domain is DVKVTQSSRYLVKRTGEKVFLECVQDMDHENMFWYRQDPGLGLRLIYFSYDVKMKEKGDIPEGYSVSREKKERFSLILESASTNQTSMYLCASSFLGVTFNQPQHFGDGTRLSIL.

The CDR3, as DNA: TGTGCCAGCAGCTTAGCCTCTGATTGGCCCCAGCATTTT. It yields the protein CASSLASDWPQHF. This sequence joins TRBV7-2 and TRBJ1-5; D ambiguous. V dropped 0 bases and J dropped 9 bases, with 9 bases sitting between them. There are 13 residues in the CDR3. Germline V CDR1 and CDR2: SGHTA, FQGNSA.

V and J are TRBV6-5 and TRBJ1-1, with D hard to call. Per germline, CDR1 MNHEY and CDR2 SVGAGI. V was cut by 7 bases and J by 8 bases, with 11 bases left in between. This CDR3 is built from 11 residues. CDR3 sequence: CASTHGSEAFF. The CDR3 DNA reads TGTGCCAGCACCCACGGGTCCGAAGCTTTCTTT.

The CDR3 protein is CASSAAGNTGELFF. CDR3 in DNA: TGCGCCAGCAGCGCGGCCGGGAACACCGGGGAGCTGTTTTTT. The gene calls are TRBV5-1 and TRBJ2-2; no clear D. This CDR3 is 14 amino acids long. V was trimmed by 4 bases and J by 1 base, leaving 8 bases between them. The germline gives CDR1 SGHRS, CDR2 YFSETQ.

This clonotype was picked up a small number of times. This chain connects TRBV7-2 to TRBJ2-3; 9 nucleotides align to TRBD1. The germline gives CDR1 SGHTA, CDR2 FQGNSA. The CDR3 extends over 15 amino acids. With V trimmed by 4 bases and J by 3 bases, 5 bases remained unmatched. As DNA, the CDR3 is TGTGCCAGCAGCTACGGGACAGGGTGGACAGATACGCAGTATTTT. It yields the protein CASSYGTGWTDTQYF.

The sample holds many counts of this clonotype. This rearrangement joins TRBV5-1 to TRBJ2-1; D could derive from TRBD1 or TRBD2 (7 bases each). The CDR3 spans 15 residues. In germline, CDR1 is SGHRS, CDR2 YFSETQ. The V end lost 2 bases, the J end lost 3 bases, and 12 bases lay between the germline ends. This CDR3 reads CASSFTGEGYNEQFF. DNA for the CDR3: TGCGCCAGCAGCTTTACAGGGGAGGGCTACAATGAGCAGTTCTTC. The full variable domain, its missing parts supplied by reference TRBV5-1 and TRBJ2-1, is KAGVTQTPRYLIKTRGQQVTLSCSPISGHRSVSWYQQTPGQGLQFLFEYFSETQRNKGNFPGRFSGRQFSNSRSEMNVSTLELGDSALYLCASSFTGEGYNEQFFGPGTRLTVL.

In the case of this clonotype: This may stem from a read error, because a much larger clone lies one nucleotide away. The rearrangement links TRBV11-2 to TRBJ2-5, with 8 bases fitting TRBD2. The germline V gene has CDR1 SGHAT and CDR2 FQNNGV. V was clipped by 5 bases and J by 1 base; unmatched bases: 12. The CDR3 runs to 17 residues. CDR3 region: CASSLVGQRGIQETQYF. The CDR3 DNA reads TGTGCCAGCAGCCTGGTGGGCCAGCGGGGGATCCAAGAGACCCAGTACTTC. The entire variable domain, with the rest obtained from reference TRBV11-2 and TRBJ2-5, is as follows: EAGVAQSPRYKIIEKRQSVAFWCNPISGHATLYWYQQILGQGPKLLIQFQNNGVVDDSQLPKDRFSAERLKGVDSTLKIQPAKLEDSAVYLCASSLVGQRGIQETQYFGPGTRLLVL.

This clonotype has only one observation. The chain has TRBV12-3 or TRBV12-4 and TRBJ2-2; weak D call: TRBD2 (5 bases). V gave up 6 bases and J gave up 6 bases, with 11 bases separating them. The length of the CDR3 is 13 residues. The CDR3, as DNA: TGTGCCAGCAGCTCCCAGGAGGCCGGGGAGCTGTTTTTT. Its protein product is CASSSQEAGELFF.

The chain uses TRBV2 and TRBJ2-2; 7 nucleotides line up with TRBD1. Germline V CDR1 and CDR2: SNHLY, FYNNEI. This CDR3 has 15 amino acids. V lost 8 bases, J lost 3 bases, and 9 bases stayed unmatched. The CDR3 is CASERQGVDTGELFF. The DNA of the CDR3 is TGTGCCAGCGAACGGCAGGGGGTCGACACCGGGGAGCTGTTTTTT.

This sequence joins TRBV6-5 and TRBJ1-2; no definite D call. Trimming cost V 7 bases and J 6 bases, with 12 bases left between them. This CDR3 region has 12 residues. CDR1 and CDR2 from the germline V gene are MNHEY and SVGAGI. The CDR3 DNA is TGTGCCAGCATCGGCGGGGTGGATGGCTACACCTTC. Protein product: CASIGGVDGYTF.

This chain connects TRBV20-1 to TRBJ2-1; tentative D call: TRBD1 (6 bases). Trimming took 6 bases from V and 0 from J, leaving 15 bases between them. Looked up from germline, CDR1 is DFQATT and CDR2 is SNEGSKA (reference sequence). The CDR3 is made up of 15 amino acids. The CDR3 region has the DNA TGCAGTGCCTCTACAGGGTACTCCTCCTACAATGAGCAGTTCTTC. Amino acids: CSASTGYSSYNEQFF.

This CDR3 reads CASSLTGGAGNSPLHF. The CDR3 DNA sequence: TGTGCCAGCAGTTTGACAGGGGGCGCGGGGAATTCACCCCTCCACTTT. The genes are TRBV27 and TRBJ1-6; the match to TRBD1 covers 10 bases. Trimming removed 3 bases from V and 7 bases from J; junction bases left unmatched: 6. This CDR3 is 16 amino acids long. Germline V gene sequence: CDR1 MNHEY, CDR2 SMNVEV (reference sequence).

This clonotype was seen a single time. The chain joins TRBV7-9 to TRBJ1-5, with D unresolved. V was pared by 8 bases and J by 0 bases, with 8 bases between. Looked up from germline, CDR1 is SEHNR and CDR2 is FQNEAQ (reference sequence). The CDR3 covers 13 residues. CDR3 in DNA: TGTGCCAGCCATACAGATAGCAATCAGCCCCAGCATTTT. This sequence encodes CASHTDSNQPQHF.

This clonotype was picked up one time. V gene TRBV20-1 combines with J gene TRBJ1-1; perhaps TRBD1 as D (6 bases). The germline V and J ends were trimmed by 0 bases and 2 bases, with 10 bases remaining between them. Germline-derived CDR1 and CDR2 are DFQATT and SNEGSKA (reference sequence). CDR3 length: 14 residues. The CDR3 sequence: CSAREGHHNTEAFF. CDR3 coding DNA: TGCAGTGCTAGAGAGGGACACCACAACACTGAAGCTTTCTTT.

This chain connects TRBV7-9 to TRBJ1-1; D is perhaps TRBD1 (5 bases). The CDR3 is 13 amino acids. Germline CDR1 is SEHNR and CDR2 is FQNEAQ (reference sequence). Deletions cut 5 bases from V and 0 bases from J, with 7 bases between. DNA of the CDR3: TGTGCCAGCAGCGACAGACTGAACACTGAAGCTTTCTTT. Encoded protein: CASSDRLNTEAFF.

This clonotype has only one observation. The rearrangement uses TRBV6-5 and TRBJ1-1, with D possibly being TRBD1 (5 bases). With 0 bases removed from V and 1 base from J, the gap between germline ends came to 15 bases. This CDR3 spans 17 amino acids. CDR1 MNHEY and CDR2 SVGAGI come from the germline V gene. CDR3: CASSYSKGDRRNTEAFF. The CDR3 DNA follows: TGTGCCAGCAGTTACTCGAAGGGAGACAGAAGGAACACTGAAGCTTTCTTT.

In this sample, this clonotype turned up a few times. The rearrangement joins TRBV7-9 to TRBJ1-2; unclear D gene. Germline V gene sequence: CDR1 SEHNR, CDR2 FQNEAQ (reference sequence). V shed 7 bases and J shed 4 bases, with 16 bases lying between them. The CDR3 consists of 14 residues. This chain's CDR3 is CASTLGGPGYGYTF. CDR3 sequence (DNA): TGTGCCAGCACCTTGGGTGGACCCGGCTATGGCTACACCTTC.

This clonotype has ten or more counts. V gene TRBV29-1 combines with J gene TRBJ2-1; the D gene is possibly TRBD2 (5 bases). Germline CDR1 and CDR2: SQVTM and ANQGSEA. V was cut by 2 bases and J by 10 bases, with 21 bases left in between. CDR3 length equals 15 residues. The CDR3 DNA sequence: TGCAGCGTTGAACCATCGATGGACGGGGTCAGGGAGCAGTTCTTC. Its protein product is CSVEPSMDGVREQFF.

This chain joins TRBV5-1 and TRBJ2-1; D may be TRBD1 or TRBD2 (5 bases each). Germline CDR1 reads SGHRS; CDR2 reads YFSETQ. CDR3 length equals 14 residues. V lost 3 bases, J lost 5 bases, and 12 bases lay in between. The CDR3 reads CASSSIRDHNEQFF. In DNA form, the CDR3 reads TGCGCCAGCAGCTCGATACGGGACCACAATGAGCAGTTCTTC. The variable domain in full, with the rest retrieved from reference TRBV5-1 and TRBJ2-1, is KAGVTQTPRYLIKTRGQQVTLSCSPISGHRSVSWYQQTPGQGLQFLFEYFSETQRNKGNFPGRFSGRQFSNSRSEMNVSTLELGDSALYLCASSSIRDHNEQFFGPGTRLTVL.

The sample holds many counts of this clonotype. The chain recombines TRBV7-2 with TRBJ2-7; D unclear. CDR1 and CDR2 (germline): SGHTA, FQGNSA. The CDR3 runs 14 residues. V was trimmed by 0 bases and J by 2 bases, leaving 8 bases between them. CDR3 region: CASSLAPQTYEQYF. CDR3 DNA sequence: TGTGCCAGCAGCTTAGCGCCGCAGACCTACGAGCAGTACTTC.

This clonotype was seen a few times. The V gene is TRBV3-1, the J gene TRBJ2-3; 7 positions agree with TRBD2. Trimming cost V 7 bases and J 6 bases; bases outside gene matches: 10. The germline gives CDR1 LGHDT, CDR2 YNNKEL (reference sequence). This CDR3 is 14 amino acids long. The chain's CDR3 is CASTYTGGGDTQYF. The CDR3 DNA reads TGTGCCAGCACCTACACGGGGGGTGGTGATACGCAGTATTTT.

This clonotype appeared a few times. This chain links TRBV7-9 with TRBJ2-5; possibly TRBD2 for D (5 bases). CDR3 length: 14 amino acids. V lost 5 bases to trimming and J lost 2 bases, with 12 bases between them. From germline, CDR1 is SEHNR and CDR2 FQNEAQ (reference sequence). CDR3 sequence reads: CASSLLVDQETQYF. The CDR3 nucleotides are TGTGCCAGCAGCCTACTAGTAGATCAAGAGACCCAGTACTTC. The full variable domain, rest sourced from reference TRBV7-9 and TRBJ2-5, is DTGVSQNPRHKITKRGQNVTFRCDPISEHNRLYWYRQTLGQGPEFLTYFQNEAQLEKSRLLSDRFSAERPKGSFSTLEIQRTEQGDSAMYLCASSLLVDQETQYFGPGTRLLVL.

This clonotype occurred a few times. J is TRBJ2-7 and V is TRBV7-2, with a tentative D call TRBD1 (6 bases). V gave up 5 bases and J gave up 4 bases, with 9 bases separating them. The CDR3 contains 12 residues. CDR1 and CDR2 (germline): SGHTA, FQGNSA. CDR3 loop: CASSKQGYEQYF. The CDR3 DNA reads as TGTGCCAGCAGCAAACAGGGATACGAGCAGTACTTC.

The chain couples TRBV24-1 to TRBJ2-1; D remains unclear. The CDR3 is 15 residues long. Per the germline V gene, CDR1 is KGHDR and CDR2 is SFDVKD. The V gene lost 7 bases and the J gene lost 0 bases, with 12 bases spanning the gap. In DNA form, the CDR3 reads TGTGCCACCAGGGCAGATCAAAACTCCTACAATGAGCAGTTCTTC. This gives the protein CATRADQNSYNEQFF.

Concerning this clonotype itself: The junction differs from germline at one of its ends, possibly a read error. The chain recombines TRBV19 with TRBJ1-2; no definite D call. This CDR3 has 15 residues. CDR1 is LNHDA, CDR2 SQIVND, per germline (reference sequence). The CDR3 DNA follows: TGTGCCAGTAACTACCTGGGGTCGGCTAACTATGGCCACACCTTC. Protein: CASNYLGSANYGHTF.

This clonotype has ten or more counts. The genes are TRBV4-1 and TRBJ2-6; unclear D gene. Looked up from germline, CDR1 is MGHRA and CDR2 is YSYEKL. V lost 4 bases and J 4 bases, leaving 5 bases between the germline ends. CDR3 length equals 13 residues. CDR3 coding DNA: TGCGCCAGCAGCCCGGTCGGGGCCAACGTCCTGACTTTC. This sequence encodes CASSPVGANVLTF.

For this clonotype: The junction departs from germline at one end; a sequencing error may be responsible. The chain couples TRBV29-1 to TRBJ2-5; tentative D call: TRBD1 (6 bases). The germline gives CDR1 SQVTM, CDR2 ANQGSEA. The CDR3 is 12 amino acids. CDR3 nucleotides: TGCAGCGTTGTTTGGGGGCAAGAGATCCAGTACTTC. Translated, it gives CSVVWGQEIQYF.

Details on this clonotype: One end of the junction varies from germline; a read error may be responsible. V and J are TRBV9 and TRBJ2-3; D may be TRBD1 or TRBD2 (5 bases each). CDR3 length: 22 residues. Germline CDR1 is SGDLS and CDR2 is YYNGEE. CDR3 loop: CANSVGTGTRSSHLSSTDTQYF. Written as DNA, the CDR3 is TGTGCCAACAGCGTAGGAACCGGGACCCGATCTTCCCACTTATCTAGCACAGATACGCAGTATTTT.